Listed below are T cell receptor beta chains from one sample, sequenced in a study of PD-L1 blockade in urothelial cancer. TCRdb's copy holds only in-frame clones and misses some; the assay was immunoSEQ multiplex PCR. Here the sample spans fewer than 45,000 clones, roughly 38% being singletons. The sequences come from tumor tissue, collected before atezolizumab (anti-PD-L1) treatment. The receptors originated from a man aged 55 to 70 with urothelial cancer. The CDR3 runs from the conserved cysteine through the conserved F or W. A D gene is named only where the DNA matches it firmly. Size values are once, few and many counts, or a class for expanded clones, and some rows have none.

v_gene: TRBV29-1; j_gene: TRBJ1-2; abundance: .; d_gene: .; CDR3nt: TGCAGCGTTGATAAAGGTGGGAATGGCTACACCTTC; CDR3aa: CSVDKGGNGYTF
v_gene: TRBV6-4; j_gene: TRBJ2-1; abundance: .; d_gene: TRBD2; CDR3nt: TGTGCCAGCAGTGACTCTAGCGGGATCAATGAGCAGTTCTTC; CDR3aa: CASSDSSGINEQFF
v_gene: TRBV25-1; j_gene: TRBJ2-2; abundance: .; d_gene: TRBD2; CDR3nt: TGTGCCAGCAGTTTTCCGGGACTAGCGGGAACCGGGGAGCTGTTTTTT; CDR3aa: CASSFPGLAGTGELFF
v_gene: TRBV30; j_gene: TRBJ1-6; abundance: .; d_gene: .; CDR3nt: TGTGCCTGGAGTGTCTCACGGGACAATTCACCCCTCCACTTT; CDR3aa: CAWSVSRDNSPLHF
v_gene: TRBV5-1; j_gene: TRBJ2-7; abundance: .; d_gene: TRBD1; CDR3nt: TGCGCCAGCAACAGGGGGCAGGGACAGGGTGGTGAGCAGTACTTC; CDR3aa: CASNRGQGQGGEQYF
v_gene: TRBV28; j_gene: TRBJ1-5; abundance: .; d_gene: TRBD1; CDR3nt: TGTGCCAGCAGTTCCACCGGGACAGGGCGCGGGAGCAATCAGCCCCAGCATTTT; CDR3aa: CASSSTGTGRGSNQPQHF
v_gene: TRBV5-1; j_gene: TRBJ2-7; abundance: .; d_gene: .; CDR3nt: TGCGCCAGCAGCTTGTACGGAAGGAGCTCCTACGAGCAGTACTTC; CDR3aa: CASSLYGRSSYEQYF
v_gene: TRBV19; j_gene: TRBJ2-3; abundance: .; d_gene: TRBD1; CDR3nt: TGTGCCAGTAGTCGCCGGACAGGTCCAGGGGATACGCAGTATTTT; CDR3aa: CASSRRTGPGDTQYF
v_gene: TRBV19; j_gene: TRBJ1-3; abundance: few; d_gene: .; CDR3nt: TGTGCCAGTAGTTACGGGGGGCTCCGAGACACCATATATTTT; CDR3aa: CASSYGGLRDTIYF
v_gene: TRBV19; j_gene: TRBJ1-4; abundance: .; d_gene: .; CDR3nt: TGTGCCAGTAGTATTAACGGGGCAGGCCAAGCTGAGCTGTTTTTT; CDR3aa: CASSINGAGQAELFF
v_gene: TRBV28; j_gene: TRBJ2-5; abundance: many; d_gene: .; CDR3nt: TGTGCCAGCAGTGGTAGGGGGGGCATAGAGACCCAGTACTTC; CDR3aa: CASSGRGGIETQYF
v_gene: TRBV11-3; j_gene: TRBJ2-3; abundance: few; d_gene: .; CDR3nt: TGTGCCAGCAGCTTGGGCAGCAGCACAGATACGCAGTATTTT; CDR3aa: CASSLGSSTDTQYF
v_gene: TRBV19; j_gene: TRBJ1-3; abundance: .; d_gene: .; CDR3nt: TGTGCCAGTGACCCGGGGGCTCCTGGAAACACCATATATTTT; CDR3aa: CASDPGAPGNTIYF
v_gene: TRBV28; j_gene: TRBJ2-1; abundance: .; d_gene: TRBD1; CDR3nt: TGTGCCAGCAGTTTTGGGACAGGCATCGGGCGGGGTTACAATGAGCAGTTCTTC; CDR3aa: CASSFGTGIGRGYNEQFF
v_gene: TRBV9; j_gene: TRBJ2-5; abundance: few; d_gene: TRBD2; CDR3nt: TGTGCCAGCAGTGAGGGTCTAGCGGGAGTCCGGGAGACCCAGTACTTC; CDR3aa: CASSEGLAGVRETQYF
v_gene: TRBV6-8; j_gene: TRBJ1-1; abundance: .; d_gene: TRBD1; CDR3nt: TGTGCCAGCAGGTACAGGGGTGACGCTGAAGCTTTCTTT; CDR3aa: CASRYRGDAEAFF
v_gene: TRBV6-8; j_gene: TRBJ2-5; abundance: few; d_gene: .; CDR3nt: TGTGCCAGCAGTGACTTTCCGGGACAAGAGACCCAGTACTTC; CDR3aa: CASSDFPGQETQYF